This T cell receptor (beta chain) was recovered during a study of monozygotic twins with inflammatory bowel disease. The unique tags termed UMIs, each holding a 6-nucleotide sample barcode, were added by means of template switching. TCRdb re-analyzed the 5' RACE reads; it lists each CDR3 protein once, without DNA. This sample's table has 400,000 to 500,000 distinct CDR3 sequences. From germline, CDR1 is DFQATT and CDR2 SNEGSKA (reference sequence). The CDR3 sequence is 14 residues long. The sequencing sample was made of blood. This sequence originates from a human donor with ulcerative colitis or Crohn's disease, or a healthy co-twin of an affected twin (not recorded which). The chain carries TRBV20-1 and TRBJ2-5; TCRdb lists TRBD2, though no DNA is available to test this call. The CDR3 sequence is CSARTPDGQETQYF.